This T cell receptor (beta chain) was identified during a study of cytomegalovirus exposure and HLA in healthy donors. Study-level findings and limits: Among CMV-associated TCR beta chains, most appeared HLA-restricted in a later analysis. About 87% or about 30% of the time was how often most TCR beta V segments were productive, according to an earlier analysis.

A multiplex PCR was run with 60 Vbeta primers and 13 Jbeta primers. Authors' analysis steps: Tens of millions of unique TCR beta chains, roughly 11 million of them shared, were counted by a later analysis. Here immunoSEQ multiplex PCR was the method, and the copy in TCRdb shows in-frame clones only, minus some. The V and J calls and clone size come from that table; D and trimming were worked out from the DNA. Of 100,000 or so clones in the sample, roughly three quarters were seen once. Regarding this clone: The antigen remains undetermined.

V shed 6 bases and J shed 3 bases, with 15 bases lying between them. Per the germline V gene, CDR1 is MNHNS and CDR2 is SASEGT. There are 15 residues in the CDR3. The TCR sequence derives from a male donor in good health and CMV-seropositive. Source material: PBMCs. The chain uses TRBV6-1 and TRBJ1-5, with D uncertain. The CDR3 is CASSEINTSNQPQHF. The DNA of the CDR3 is TGTGCCAGCAGCGAAATAAATACATCCAATCAGCCCCAGCATTTT.